Detailed here is one T cell receptor (beta chain). Measured with immunoSEQ multiplex PCR; TCRdb has only the in-frame clones, and not every one. Here the sample spans over 120,000 clones, more than 60% being singletons. Germline lookup yields CDR1 MDHEN and CDR2 SYDVKM. The CDR3 sequence is 15 residues long. Trimming took off 10 bases at V and 0 bases at J, with 15 bases between the two ends. This sample was taken from a study of blood T cell repertoires in COVID-19. The sequenced material came from peripheral blood. This TCR came from a woman in her fifties or sixties with acute or convalescent COVID-19. The rearrangement uses TRBV28 and TRBJ1-4, with D unclear. CDR3 residues: CATRLGVATNEKLFF. For the CDR3, the DNA is TGTGCCACTCGACTCGGGGTTGCAACTAATGAAAAACTGTTTTTT.